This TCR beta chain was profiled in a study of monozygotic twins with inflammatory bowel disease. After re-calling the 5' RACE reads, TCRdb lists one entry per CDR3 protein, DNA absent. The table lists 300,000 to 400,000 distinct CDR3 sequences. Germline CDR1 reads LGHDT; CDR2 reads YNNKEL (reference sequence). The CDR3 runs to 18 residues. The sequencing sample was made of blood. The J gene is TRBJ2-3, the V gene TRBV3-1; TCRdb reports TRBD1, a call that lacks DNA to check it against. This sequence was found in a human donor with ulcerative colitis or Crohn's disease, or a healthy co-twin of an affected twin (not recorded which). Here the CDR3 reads CASSQSRVGLNPTDTQYF.